The source of this T cell receptor beta chain is a study of blood T cell repertoires in COVID-19. Study details: The samples span acute and convalescent COVID-19 from the United States, Italy and Spain. T cells, B-cell-depleted T cells, or PBMCs provided the cDNA or gDNA that served as material.

This table comes from immunoSEQ multiplex PCR, and its TCRdb copy is limited to in-frame clones, with some not included. This table has some 80,000 clones, approximately 87% appearing once. The CDR3 is made up of 15 amino acids. The germline V gene encodes CDR1 LGHNA and CDR2 YSLEER. V was clipped by 0 bases and J by 4 bases, with 12 bases between them. The V and J genes are TRBV4-3 and TRBJ1-2; D gene uncertain. Source material: peripheral blood. The sequence derives from a human donor in a cohort sampled during active COVID-19. CDR3 coding DNA: TGCGCCAGCAGCCAAGAGAGTACAGTTATCTATGGCTACACCTTC. This encodes CASSQESTVIYGYTF.